The sequence of this T cell receptor (beta chain) was determined in a study of T cells after yellow fever vaccination. MiXCR was run by TCRdb on the 5' RACE reads, yielding one entry per CDR3 protein. The sample has hundreds of thousands of distinct CDR3 sequences; approximately 13% are singletons. The CDR3 spans 14 residues. The V gene end was trimmed by 3 bases and the J gene end by 6 bases; junction bases not matched to a gene: 6. Germline values: CDR1 SGDLS, CDR2 YYNGEE. This clonotype was seen at least ten times. Its antigen is as yet unknown. Study-wide points: After the booster, 96% of CD4 and approximately 87% of CD8 primary-response clones were re-detected. A secondary response was less intense yet reached its peak sooner, at day 5 versus 15.

The source was PBMCs, collected on the day of the yellow fever booster vaccination. The receptor was isolated from a man aged 30-40 years who received the YFV17D yellow fever vaccine. The chain combines TRBV9 with TRBJ2-1; 7 bases are a match to TRBD1. CDR3: CASSARDRSNEQFF. CDR3 nucleotide sequence: TGTGCCAGCAGCGCCAGGGACAGAAGCAATGAGCAGTTCTTC.